The 8 T cell receptor beta chains below come from one sample, sequenced in a study of metastatic and nonmetastatic thyroid tumors. Patients were all untreated before their thyroid surgery. TCRdb re-analyzed the PCR reads through MiXCR. The sample holds over 45,000 clones, under 30% seen once. Sequencing used blood. The receptors were sampled from a male donor with papillary thyroid cancer or a benign thyroid nodule (not recorded which). Some clones in this sample may be carry-over from other donors' samples.

This clone was counted many times. The rearrangement links TRBV5-1 to TRBJ2-1; 13 positions match TRBD2. Trimming cost V 4 bases and J 7 bases; bases outside gene matches: 11. Per the germline V gene, CDR1 is SGHRS and CDR2 is YFSETQ. The length of the CDR3 is 17 residues. The CDR3 reads CASSHPGLAGVGNEQFF. CDR3 DNA sequence: TGCGCCAGCAGCCATCCCGGACTAGCGGGAGTAGGGAATGAGCAGTTCTTC.

This clone was observed many times. The chain is built from TRBV15 and TRBJ2-7; the D gene is possibly TRBD1 (5 bases). Germline-derived CDR1 and CDR2 are LNHNV and YYDKDF (reference sequence). The CDR3 runs 14 residues. With 1 base removed from V and 3 bases from J, the gap between germline ends came to 10 bases. The CDR3 DNA sequence: TGTGCCACCAGCAGAGGTGGGGCGAGCTACGAGCAGTACTTC. This encodes CATSRGGASYEQYF. The variable domain in full, completed from reference TRBV15 and TRBJ2-7, reads DAMVIQNPRYQVTQFGKPVTLSCSQTLNHNVMYWYQQKSSQAPKLLFHYYDKDFNNEADTPDNFQSRRPNTSFCFLDIRSPGLGDTAMYLCATSRGGASYEQYFGPGTRLTVT.

This clone was observed at least ten times. The genes are TRBV29-1 and TRBJ2-1, with TRBD2 identical over 8 bases. The germline gives CDR1 SQVTM, CDR2 ANQGSEA. With V trimmed by 4 bases and J by 0 bases, 2 bases remained unmatched. The CDR3 has 14 residues. CDR3 nucleotide sequence: TGCAGCGTTGTACGGGAGGGCTCCTACAATGAGCAGTTCTTC. This codes for CSVVREGSYNEQFF.

V usage is TRBV30 and J usage is TRBJ2-1, with TRBD2 identical over 9 bases. V lost 1 base to trimming and J lost 5 bases; unmatched junction nucleotides: 12. The germline V gene encodes CDR1 GTSNPN and CDR2 SVGIG (reference sequence). The CDR3 spans 17 residues. DNA for the CDR3: TGTGCCTGGAGTGCCCTTCGGCGGGAGGGCTTGGACAATGAGCAGTTCTTC. Its translation: CAWSALRREGLDNEQFF.

This clone is labeled medium-sized. The V and J genes are TRBV6-1 and TRBJ1-3, with D perhaps TRBD1 (5 bases). Deletions cut 5 bases from V and 8 bases from J, with 13 bases between. Germline V CDR1 and CDR2: MNHNS, SASEGT. The CDR3 has 13 residues. CDR3 DNA sequence: TGTGCCAGCAGTTTGGGGACCTTTGACACCATATATTTT. Translated: CASSLGTFDTIYF.

This clone was recorded at least ten times. The chain has TRBV5-1 and TRBJ2-5; D is unclear. Germline loops: CDR1 SGHRS, CDR2 YFSETQ. The CDR3 sequence is 15 residues long. Trimming took off 3 bases at V and 4 bases at J, with 16 bases between the two ends. CDR3 residues: CASSSQSRVGETQYF. The CDR3 coding sequence is TGCGCCAGCAGCTCACAGTCGAGAGTCGGAGAGACCCAGTACTTC.

At least ten counts were recorded for this clone. V and J are TRBV5-1 and TRBJ1-5; no definite D call. Trimming left V 4 bases short and J 2 bases short, with 13 bases between. This CDR3 is built from 15 residues. Germline V lookup: CDR1 SGHRS, CDR2 YFSETQ. CDR3 in DNA: TGCGCCAGCAGCGCGGACGGGCAGGGCAATCAGCCCCAGCATTTT. Protein product: CASSADGQGNQPQHF.

This clone appeared many times. The genes are TRBV9 and TRBJ2-5; 8 nucleotides align to TRBD2. The CDR3 has 16 residues. After removal of 0 bases from V and 2 bases from J, the junction contained 6 bases not matched to a gene. Germline V gives CDR1 SGDLS, CDR2 YYNGEE. The CDR3 spells CASSVGWTSTQETQYF. CDR3 DNA: TGTGCCAGCAGCGTAGGCTGGACTAGCACACAAGAGACCCAGTACTTC.